The rows below give T cell receptor beta chains drawn from one sample of a study of T cells in Graves' hyperthyroidism and ophthalmopathy. TCRdb used MiXCR to reprocess the multiplex PCR reads, holding one entry per CDR3 protein. Here the sample spans around 700,000 distinct CDR3 sequences, 30% to 40% being singletons. What was sequenced was blood. The receptors stem from a woman between 40 and 55 years old with Graves' hyperthyroidism. The CDR3 runs from the conserved cysteine through the conserved F or W. Fields, in order: V gene, J gene, CDR3 protein.

V: TRBV29-1
J: TRBJ1-2
CDR3: CSAHTGGSVGYTF

V: TRBV12-3/TRBV12-4
J: TRBJ1-5
CDR3: CASSPGPFNQPQHF

V: TRBV7-2
J: TRBJ2-5
CDR3: CASSPARVWETQYF

V: TRBV7-9
J: TRBJ1-4
CDR3: CASSLGPPSSNEKLFF

V: TRBV12-3/TRBV12-4
J: TRBJ1-1
CDR3: CASSLAGGGRTEAFF

V: TRBV20-1
J: TRBJ2-7
CDR3: CSAYEPTSGGSYEQYF

V: TRBV15
J: TRBJ1-3
CDR3: CATSRDWDTIYF

V: TRBV20-1
J: TRBJ2-5
CDR3: CSAGRGLAGKETQYF

V: TRBV7-3
J: TRBJ2-3
CDR3: CASSLIADTDTQYF

V: TRBV7-8
J: TRBJ2-5
CDR3: CASSLRAGGRLETQYF

V: TRBV7-2
J: TRBJ2-5
CDR3: CASSFYHDRQETQYF

V: TRBV29-1
J: TRBJ1-1
CDR3: CSVEDRPDRVNTEAFF

V: TRBV11-2
J: TRBJ1-5
CDR3: CASSRDRAIGPQHF

V: TRBV10-2
J: TRBJ1-1
CDR3: CASSESTWVVGTEAFF

V: TRBV2
J: TRBJ2-7
CDR3: CASTPGQGWYEQYF

V: TRBV2
J: TRBJ2-5
CDR3: CASSANNLYQETQYF

V: TRBV30
J: TRBJ2-7
CDR3: CAWSRTDSYEQYF

V: TRBV6-2/TRBV6-3
J: TRBJ1-5
CDR3: CASSLWRAQPQHF

V: TRBV20-1
J: TRBJ1-4
CDR3: CSAQGAWGEKLFF

V: TRBV2
J: TRBJ2-7
CDR3: CASSAASGRAGEQYF

V: TRBV2
J: TRBJ2-5
CDR3: CASSEYKGETQYF

V: TRBV29-1
J: TRBJ1-1
CDR3: CSRDSVNTEAFF

V: TRBV10-3
J: TRBJ2-6
CDR3: CAISRDRGNTEAF

V: TRBV19
J: TRBJ1-3
CDR3: CASSIGTDGNTIYF

V: TRBV28
J: TRBJ1-5
CDR3: CASSPAGVRAQHF

V: TRBV14
J: TRBJ1-4
CDR3: CASSPRTGFNEKLFF

V: TRBV19
J: TRBJ1-2
CDR3: CASTNPGKSLGGYTF

V: TRBV2
J: TRBJ2-6
CDR3: CASSTTGVSGANVLTF

V: TRBV7-9
J: TRBJ2-5
CDR3: CASSSTVEETQYF

V: TRBV7-8
J: TRBJ1-1
CDR3: CASSLTSGQATEAFF

V: TRBV19
J: TRBJ1-1
CDR3: CASSDQGKRNTEAFF

V: TRBV10-3
J: TRBJ1-2
CDR3: CAISVDRRYGYTF

V: TRBV12-3/TRBV12-4
J: TRBJ1-5
CDR3: CASSLDRDYEHF

V: TRBV2
J: TRBJ1-2
CDR3: CASSPGAGGYAF

V: TRBV29-1
J: TRBJ1-1
CDR3: CSVWDNAEAFF

V: TRBV10-3
J: TRBJ2-2
CDR3: CASTLQGIDTGELFF

V: TRBV7-2
J: -
CDR3: CASSLGWGAVTQYF

V: TRBV15
J: TRBJ1-5
CDR3: CATSRNTGNQPQHF

V: TRBV12-3/TRBV12-4
J: TRBJ2-7
CDR3: CASQKTVLFHEQYF

V: TRBV6-5
J: TRBJ2-5
CDR3: CASSYVPGRHQETQYF

V: TRBV10-3
J: TRBJ1-2
CDR3: CAISDLPYGYTF

V: TRBV10-3
J: TRBJ2-2
CDR3: CAARANTGELFF

V: TRBV10-3
J: TRBJ2-7
CDR3: CASSSLGQGGHEQYF

V: TRBV20-1
J: TRBJ1-5
CDR3: CSARVDWYQPQHF

V: TRBV12-3/TRBV12-4
J: TRBJ2-7
CDR3: CASSSVPGRPSYEQYF

V: TRBV6-1
J: TRBJ1-1
CDR3: CASKSHPGQGSEAFF

V: TRBV19
J: TRBJ2-2
CDR3: CASLSSNTGELFF

V: TRBV29-1
J: TRBJ2-1
CDR3: CSVEGLRLGNEQFF

V: TRBV7-9
J: TRBJ2-6
CDR3: CASRQRSQFLGSGANVLTF

V: TRBV10-3
J: TRBJ1-2
CDR3: CAISGRAQASYGYTF

V: TRBV10-3
J: TRBJ1-2
CDR3: CASINRGTTYGYTF

V: TRBV19
J: TRBJ1-5
CDR3: CASSRQGQPQHF

V: TRBV6-6
J: TRBJ1-6
CDR3: CASSTDLQGRNSPLHF

V: TRBV12-3/TRBV12-4
J: TRBJ2-7
CDR3: CASSPKQGATVKQYF

V: TRBV10-3
J: TRBJ2-5
CDR3: CAISGGTGGNQETQYF

V: TRBV6-5
J: TRBJ2-7
CDR3: CASSQEDREVGEQYF

V: TRBV9
J: TRBJ2-7
CDR3: CASSVGGLSYEQYF

V: TRBV20-1
J: TRBJ1-2
CDR3: CSTRDVGAGYTF